Each of the 8 T cell receptor beta chains below was sequenced from the same sample in a study of shared clonotypes between healthy human individuals. Method: immunoSEQ multiplex PCR; TCRdb's copy keeps in-frame clones and lacks some. The data show about 2 million clones, 95% seen once. The sequencing input was naive CD4+ T cells sorted from blood. Subset noted: CD45RA+ positively selected. These receptors all come from a man between 18 and 35 years old in good health.

The genes are TRBV19 and TRBJ1-2, with 9 nucleotides matching TRBD1. Unmatched junction bases numbered 12, after V lost 5 bases and J lost 2 bases. The CDR3 runs 17 residues. CDR1 is LNHDA and CDR2 is SQIVND in the germline V gene (reference sequence). The CDR3 sequence: CASSPRPGTGPNYGYTF. The CDR3 DNA reads as TGTGCCAGTAGTCCTCGTCCCGGGACAGGGCCGAACTATGGCTACACCTTC. The whole variable domain, remainder taken from reference TRBV19 and TRBJ1-2, is DGGITQSPKYLFRKEGQNVTLSCEQNLNHDAMYWYRQDPGQGLRLIYYSQIVNDFQKGDIAEGYSVSREKKESFPLTVTSAQKNPTAFYLCASSPRPGTGPNYGYTFGSGTRLTVV.

This clone was found once. The sample contains more than one DNA sequence encoding this CDR3. The chain recombines TRBV4-3 with TRBJ2-1; D is possibly TRBD1 (6 bases). V lost 4 bases to trimming and J lost 4 bases, with 14 bases between them. The CDR3 consists of 15 residues. Germline values: CDR1 LGHNA, CDR2 YSLEER. The CDR3 sequence: CASSPTGTSYNEQFF. CDR3 nucleotide sequence: TGCGCCAGCAGCCCTACAGGGACCTCGTACAATGAGCAGTTCTTC.

The rearrangement uses TRBV28 and TRBJ2-7, with unresolved D. Germline values: CDR1 MDHEN, CDR2 SYDVKM. The CDR3 sequence is 12 residues long. V shed 8 bases and J shed 3 bases, with 11 bases lying between them. The CDR3 here is CASGRLDYEQYF. CDR3 nucleotides: TGTGCCAGCGGCAGACTGGACTACGAGCAGTACTTC.

The gene calls are TRBV30 and TRBJ2-7; 10 bases agree with TRBD1. J gave up 6 bases and V 1 base, and 9 bases lay outside the gene matches. CDR3 length: 15 amino acids. Germline V gives CDR1 GTSNPN, CDR2 SVGIG (reference sequence). The CDR3 DNA reads as TGTGCCTGGAGTGACCCGGGACAGGGGCCTGTCGAGCAGTACTTC. Translating it yields CAWSDPGQGPVEQYF.

This chain uses TRBV18 with TRBJ2-1; 10 bases are shared with TRBD2. Germline assignment: CDR1 KGHSH and CDR2 LQKENI. V was pared by 4 bases and J by 9 bases, with 6 bases of the junction left unmatched. CDR3 length: 14 amino acids. CDR3 sequence (DNA): TGTGCCAGCTCACTGGGACTAGCGAGTGGTGAGCAGTTCTTC. It specifies CASSLGLASGEQFF.

The chain carries TRBV5-4 and TRBJ2-5; possibly TRBD1 or TRBD2 for D (5 bases each). Germline CDR1 SGHNT, CDR2 YYREEE (reference sequence). This CDR3 comprises 15 residues. With 2 bases removed from V and 2 bases from J, the gap between germline ends came to 13 bases. CDR3 protein: CASSFPGRRQETQYF. CDR3 nucleotides: TGTGCCAGCAGCTTTCCGGGACGGCGACAAGAGACCCAGTACTTC.

The chain links TRBV18 to TRBJ1-2; D call uncertain. Germline CDR1 is KGHSH and CDR2 is LQKENI. V lost 2 bases, J lost 3 bases, and 13 bases lay in between. The CDR3 loop spans 15 amino acids. CDR3 amino acids: CASSPTVAIYYGYTF. The CDR3 region has the DNA TGTGCCAGCTCACCAACAGTAGCCATATACTATGGCTACACCTTC.

The chain employs TRBV14 and TRBJ1-4, with TRBD1 matching over 10 bases. The CDR3 runs 16 residues. Germline trimming cut 2 bases from V and 2 bases from J; bases unmatched to any gene: 2. Germline CDR1 reads SGHDN; CDR2 reads FVKESK. The CDR3 loop is CASSQRQGATNEKLFF. CDR3 nucleotides: TGTGCCAGCAGCCAAAGACAGGGGGCGACTAATGAAAAACTGTTTTTT.